Listed below are T cell receptor beta chains from one sample, sequenced in a study of T cell responses to AZD1222 COVID-19 vaccine. Libraries were prepared by immunoSEQ multiplex PCR; TCRdb keeps only in-frame clonotypes and omits some of them. Of about 94,000 clones in the sample, 90% were seen once. Sequencing used peripheral blood, obtained on day 0 of AZD1222 vaccination. These TCRs come from an adult in good health. CDR3s include the opening cysteine and the closing phenylalanine or tryptophan. The D gene is left open where the match is weak. Clone size is shown for a subset of rows, as once, few, many or a class of expanded clone.

clone size	CDR3 length	V gene	J gene	D gene	CDR3 protein	CDR3 DNA
once	13	TRBV5-8	TRBJ1-2	-	CASSITGAYGYTF	TGTGCCAGCAGCATAACGGGGGCTTATGGCTACACCTTC
-	15	TRBV7-9	TRBJ1-5	-	CASSQVGGENQPQHF	TGTGCCAGCAGCCAAGTCGGAGGAGAGAATCAGCCCCAGCATTTT
-	12	TRBV18	TRBJ1-3	-	CASSPLRNTIYF	TGTGCCAGCTCACCTCTGAGAAACACCATATATTTT
-	15	TRBV14	TRBJ2-3	-	CASSQEGTSTDTQYF	TGTGCCAGCAGCCAAGAGGGGACTAGCACAGATACGCAGTATTTT
-	14	TRBV15	TRBJ2-1	TRBD1	CATSRGDRADEQFF	TGTGCCACCAGCAGAGGGGACAGGGCCGATGAGCAGTTCTTC
-	15	TRBV27	TRBJ2-6	-	CASSFGSSGANVLTF	TGTGCCAGCAGTTTTGGTTCCTCTGGGGCCAACGTCCTGACTTTC
-	14	TRBV19	TRBJ1-2	-	CASSYFGQDYGYTF	TGTGCCAGTAGTTACTTCGGGCAGGACTATGGCTACACCTTC
-	16	TRBV7-2	TRBJ2-1	-	CASSPWGVPSYNEQFF	TGTGCCAGCAGCCCTTGGGGGGTTCCATCCTACAATGAGCAGTTCTTC
-	14	TRBV9	TRBJ2-2	-	CASRLAGENGELFF	TGTGCCAGCAGGCTGGCAGGGGAAAACGGGGAGCTGTTTTTT
-	20	TRBV18	TRBJ2-3	-	CASSPPNLRGSGLGTDTQYF	TGTGCCAGCTCACCACCGAACCTACGAGGGTCAGGTTTAGGAACAGATACGCAGTATTTT
-	15	TRBV7-2	TRBJ1-1	-	CASSRGSQGNTEAFF	TGTGCCAGCAGCCGCGGGAGCCAGGGGAACACTGAAGCTTTCTTT
-	17	TRBV18	TRBJ1-6	TRBD1	CASSPRGGQGVGSPLHF	TGTGCCAGCTCACCACGAGGGGGACAGGGGGTGGGATCACCCCTCCACTTT
-	14	TRBV28	TRBJ1-6	-	CASSPEIQGTPLHF	TGTGCCAGCAGTCCCGAGATCCAGGGGACACCCCTCCACTTT
-	12	TRBV7-2	TRBJ2-7	-	CASSLNVPEQYF	TGTGCCAGCAGCTTAAACGTGCCCGAGCAGTACTTC
-	14	TRBV18	TRBJ2-7	-	CASSPPLDSYEQYF	TGTGCCAGCTCACCACCGTTGGACAGCTACGAGCAGTACTTC
-	15	TRBV4-3	TRBJ2-5	-	CASSPGQIGGETQYF	TGCGCCAGCAGCCCGGGACAGATCGGGGGGGAGACCCAGTACTTC
-	13	TRBV12-3/TRBV12-4	TRBJ2-7	TRBD1	CASTQGASYEQYF	TGTGCCAGCACCCAGGGGGCCTCCTACGAGCAGTACTTC
-	13	TRBV5-1	TRBJ2-5	-	CASSPTHQETQYF	TGCGCCAGCAGCCCCACCCACCAAGAGACCCAGTACTTC
-	13	TRBV6-6	TRBJ1-1	TRBD1	CASGDRGNTEAFF	TGTGCCAGCGGGGACAGGGGCAACACTGAAGCTTTCTTT
-	12	TRBV12-3/TRBV12-4	TRBJ2-1	-	CASSPEGLQPFF	TGTGCCAGCAGTCCAGAGGGGCTGCAACCGTTCTTC
-	15	TRBV7-2	TRBJ2-1	-	CASSPRTETYNEQFF	TGTGCCAGCAGTCCGCGGACAGAGACCTACAATGAGCAGTTCTTC
few	15	TRBV5-1	TRBJ2-3	-	CASSLGHQPPDTQYF	TGCGCCAGCAGCCTGGGACATCAACCCCCAGATACGCAGTATTTT
-	15	TRBV4-1	TRBJ1-1	-	CASSRSADMNTEAFF	TGCGCCAGCAGCCGTTCCGCCGACATGAACACTGAAGCTTTCTTT
-	14	TRBV19	TRBJ1-6	TRBD1	CASSPQGRNSPLHF	TGTGCCAGTAGTCCACAGGGGCGGAATTCACCCCTCCACTTT
-	14	TRBV7-9	TRBJ1-2	-	CASSMTALNYGYTF	TGTGCCAGCAGCATGACGGCGCTTAACTATGGCTACACCTTC
-	15	TRBV19	TRBJ1-4	TRBD1	CASSVPGQGRKKLFF	TGTGCCAGTAGTGTCCCGGGACAGGGGAGGAAGAAACTGTTTTTT
-	12	TRBV7-2	TRBJ1-2	-	CASSPDPYGYTF	TGTGCCAGCAGCCCAGATCCGTATGGCTACACCTTC
-	14	TRBV27	TRBJ1-2	-	CASSSVLFNYGYTF	TGTGCCAGCAGTTCGGTTCTGTTTAACTATGGCTACACCTTC
-	15	TRBV10-2	TRBJ1-5	-	CASSEGAGVYQPQHF	TGCGCCAGCAGTGAGGGGGCAGGGGTGTATCAGCCCCAGCATTTT
many	17	TRBV9	TRBJ2-3	-	CASSQSEGGALTDTQYF	TGTGCCAGCAGCCAGTCCGAGGGGGGGGCCCTCACAGATACGCAGTATTTT
-	17	TRBV4-1	TRBJ2-7	TRBD1	CASSQDSAQGVPYEQYF	TGCGCCAGCAGCCAAGACTCGGCACAGGGGGTACCCTACGAGCAGTACTTC
-	16	TRBV11-2	TRBJ2-7	-	CASSLDFGGSSYEQYF	TGTGCCAGCAGCTTAGACTTCGGAGGGAGCTCCTACGAGCAGTACTTC
-	17	TRBV19	TRBJ1-6	-	CASSIVQSSATSSPLHF	TGTGCCAGTAGTATAGTACAGTCCTCCGCCACGTCTTCACCCCTCCACTTT
-	15	TRBV11-3	TRBJ2-3	-	CASSLGQLLGDTQYF	TGTGCCAGCAGCTTAGGCCAGTTGTTGGGAGATACGCAGTATTTT
-	14	TRBV7-9	TRBJ2-1	TRBD2	CASSHPSGGPEQFF	TGTGCCAGCAGCCATCCTAGCGGGGGACCTGAGCAGTTCTTC
-	16	TRBV5-8	TRBJ2-7	TRBD1	CASSWYRDRGRREQYF	TGTGCCAGCAGCTGGTACCGGGACAGGGGGCGTCGCGAGCAGTACTTC
-	14	TRBV7-3	TRBJ2-3	-	CASSSTPGEDTQYF	TGTGCCAGCAGCTCCACCCCAGGGGAAGATACGCAGTATTTT
-	12	TRBV14	TRBJ1-2	-	CASSQEVYGYTF	TGTGCCAGCAGCCAAGAAGTCTATGGCTACACCTTC
-	16	TRBV7-9	TRBJ2-7	-	CASSFPPQGKVYEQYF	TGTGCCAGCAGCTTCCCCCCACAGGGAAAAGTCTACGAGCAGTACTTC
-	15	TRBV5-8	TRBJ2-5	TRBD1	CADPHVRGQSETQYF	TGTGCGGACCCCCATGTCAGGGGGCAATCGGAGACCCAGTACTTC
-	13	TRBV9	TRBJ2-3	-	CASSVEPSYTQYF	TGTGCCAGCAGCGTTGAGCCCTCTTATACGCAGTATTTT
once	15	TRBV7-9	TRBJ2-4	TRBD1	CASSQTGESKNIQYF	TGTGCCAGCAGCCAGACAGGGGAATCCAAAAACATTCAGTACTTC
-	13	TRBV19	TRBJ2-2	-	CASSIGGAGELFF	TGTGCCAGTAGTATAGGGGGGGCCGGGGAGCTGTTTTTT
-	15	TRBV30	TRBJ1-5	-	CAWSPRGQGNQPQHF	TGTGCCTGGAGTCCCCGGGGGCAAGGCAATCAGCCCCAGCATTTT
-	14	TRBV19	TRBJ1-3	-	CASLSGDSGNTIYF	TGTGCCAGTCTATCGGGTGACTCTGGAAACACCATATATTTT
once	16	TRBV5-1	TRBJ2-2	TRBD1	CASSLTGTENTGELFF	TGCGCCAGCAGCCTGACCGGGACAGAGAACACCGGGGAGCTGTTTTTT
-	17	TRBV5-8	TRBJ1-4	-	CASSSPGRQPTNEKLFF	TGTGCCAGCAGCTCGCCCGGACGGCAGCCAACTAATGAAAAACTGTTTTTT
-	14	TRBV9	TRBJ2-3	-	CASSVDLPQDTQYF	TGTGCCAGCAGCGTAGACTTGCCACAAGATACGCAGTATTTT
-	13	TRBV7-2	TRBJ2-7	-	CASSPDYSGEQYF	TGTGCCAGCAGCCCCGACTATTCGGGGGAGCAGTACTTC
once	16	TRBV6-5	TRBJ2-5	TRBD2	CASSYGTAGGQETQYF	TGTGCCAGCAGTTACGGTACAGCGGGGGGTCAAGAGACCCAGTACTTC
-	19	TRBV2	TRBJ2-1	TRBD2	CASRQSPGLAGETYNEQFF	TGTGCCAGCAGACAAAGCCCGGGACTAGCGGGGGAAACCTACAATGAGCAGTTCTTC
-	14	TRBV24-1	TRBJ2-2	TRBD1	CATRGQGATGELFF	TGTGCCACCCGAGGACAGGGGGCTACCGGGGAGCTGTTTTTT
-	15	TRBV18	TRBJ1-2	TRBD1	CASSPWDRVSYGYTF	TGTGCCAGCTCACCATGGGACAGGGTTAGCTATGGCTACACCTTC
-	15	TRBV7-3	TRBJ1-2	-	CASSLSTVELVGYTF	TGTGCCAGCAGCTTATCCACAGTAGAATTGGTTGGCTACACCTTC